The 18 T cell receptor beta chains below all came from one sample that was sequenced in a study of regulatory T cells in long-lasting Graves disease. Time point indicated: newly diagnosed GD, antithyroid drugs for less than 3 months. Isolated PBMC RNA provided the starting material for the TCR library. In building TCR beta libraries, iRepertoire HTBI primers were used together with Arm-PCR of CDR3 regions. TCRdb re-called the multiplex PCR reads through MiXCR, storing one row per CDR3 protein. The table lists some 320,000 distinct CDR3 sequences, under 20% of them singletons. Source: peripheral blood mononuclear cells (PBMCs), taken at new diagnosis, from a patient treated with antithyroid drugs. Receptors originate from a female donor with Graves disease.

In DNA form, the CDR3 reads TGTGCCAGCACCTCGGTTACAACTAATGAAAAACTGTTTTTT. Translating it yields CASTSVTTNEKLFF. The rearrangement joins TRBV18 to TRBJ1-4; no reliable D call. The CDR3 contains 14 residues. CDR1 and CDR2 (germline): KGHSH, LQKENI. V was pared by 8 bases and J by 0 bases, with 10 bases between.

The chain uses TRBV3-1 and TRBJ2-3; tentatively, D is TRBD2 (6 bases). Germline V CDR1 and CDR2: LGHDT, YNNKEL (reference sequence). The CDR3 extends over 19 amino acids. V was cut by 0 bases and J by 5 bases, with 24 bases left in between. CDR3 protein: CASSQDRIGEVEGGDTQYF. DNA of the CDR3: TGTGCCAGCAGCCAAGACCGTATCGGCGAGGTAGAGGGAGGAGATACGCAGTATTTT.

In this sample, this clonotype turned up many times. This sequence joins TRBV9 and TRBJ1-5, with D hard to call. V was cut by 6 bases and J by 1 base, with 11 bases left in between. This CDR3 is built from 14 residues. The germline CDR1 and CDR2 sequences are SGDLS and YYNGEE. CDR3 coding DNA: TGTGCCAGCAATGAAGACGGGAGCAATCAGCCCCAGCATTTT. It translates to CASNEDGSNQPQHF.

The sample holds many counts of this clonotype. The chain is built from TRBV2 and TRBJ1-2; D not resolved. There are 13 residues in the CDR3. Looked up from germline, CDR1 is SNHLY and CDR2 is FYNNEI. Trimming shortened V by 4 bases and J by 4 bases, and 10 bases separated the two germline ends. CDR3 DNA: TGTGCCAGCAGTGGACAACCGTTCTATGGCTACACCTTC. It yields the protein CASSGQPFYGYTF.

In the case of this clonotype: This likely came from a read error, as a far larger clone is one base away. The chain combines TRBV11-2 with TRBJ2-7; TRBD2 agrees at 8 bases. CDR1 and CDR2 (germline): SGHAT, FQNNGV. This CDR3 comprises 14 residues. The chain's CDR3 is CASSLQAGANDQYF. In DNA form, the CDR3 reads TGTGCCAGCAGCTTACAAGCGGGAGCGAACGACCAGTACTTC.

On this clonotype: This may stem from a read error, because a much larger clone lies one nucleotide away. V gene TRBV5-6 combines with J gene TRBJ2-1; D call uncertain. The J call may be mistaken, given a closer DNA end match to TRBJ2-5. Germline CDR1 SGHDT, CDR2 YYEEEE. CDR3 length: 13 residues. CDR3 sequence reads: CASSQLTEETQYF. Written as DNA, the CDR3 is TGTGCCAGCAGTCAACTAACGGAAGAGACCCAGTACTTC.

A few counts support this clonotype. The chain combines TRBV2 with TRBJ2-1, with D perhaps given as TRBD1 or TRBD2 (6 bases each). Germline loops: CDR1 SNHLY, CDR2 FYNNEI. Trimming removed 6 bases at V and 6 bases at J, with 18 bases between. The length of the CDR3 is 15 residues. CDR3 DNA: TGTGCCAGCAGGAACTGGGGGCGGGGTGTCAATGAGCAGTTCTTC. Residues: CASRNWGRGVNEQFF.

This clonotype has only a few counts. Here the CDR3 reads CASSQRTSGVLETQYF. The CDR3 bases are TGTGCCAGTAGTCAGAGGACTAGCGGGGTGCTTGAGACCCAGTACTTC. The rearrangement links TRBV19 to TRBJ2-5, with TRBD2 matching 12 bases. V dropped 5 bases and J dropped 5; count of bases not matched to a gene: 9. Germline assignment: CDR1 LNHDA and CDR2 SQIVND (reference sequence). The CDR3 runs 16 residues.

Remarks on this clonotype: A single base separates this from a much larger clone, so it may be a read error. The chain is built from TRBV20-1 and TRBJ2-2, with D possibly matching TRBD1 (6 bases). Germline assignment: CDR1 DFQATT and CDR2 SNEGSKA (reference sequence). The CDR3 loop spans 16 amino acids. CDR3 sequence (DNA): TGCAGTGTGGCCCCCTTGGGGGCGGCGAACACCGTGGAGCTGTTTTTT. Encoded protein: CSVAPLGAANTVELFF.

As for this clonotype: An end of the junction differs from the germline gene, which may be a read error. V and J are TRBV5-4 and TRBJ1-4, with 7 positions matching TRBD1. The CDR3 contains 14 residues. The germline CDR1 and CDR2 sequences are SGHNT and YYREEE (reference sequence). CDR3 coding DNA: TGCGCCAGCAGCTTGGGACAGCGGGATGAAAAACTGTTTTTT. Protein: CASSLGQRDEKLFF. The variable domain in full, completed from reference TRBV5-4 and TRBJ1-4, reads ETGVTQSPTHLIKTRGQQVTLRCSSQSGHNTVSWYQQALGQGPQFIFQYYREEENGRGNFPPRFSGLQFPNYSSELNVNALELDDSALYLCASSLGQRDEKLFFGSGTQLSVL.

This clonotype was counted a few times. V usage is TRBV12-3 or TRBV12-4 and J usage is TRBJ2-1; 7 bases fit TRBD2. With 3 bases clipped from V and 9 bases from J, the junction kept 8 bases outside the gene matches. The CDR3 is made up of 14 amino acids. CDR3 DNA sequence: TGTGCCAGCAGTTTGGGAGGTGGGAGGGGTGAGCAGTTCTTC. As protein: CASSLGGGRGEQFF.

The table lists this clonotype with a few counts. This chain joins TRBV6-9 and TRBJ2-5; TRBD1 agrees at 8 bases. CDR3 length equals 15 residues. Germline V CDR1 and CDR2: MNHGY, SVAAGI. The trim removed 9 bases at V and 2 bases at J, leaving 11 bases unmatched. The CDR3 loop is CASCYGTGAQETQYF. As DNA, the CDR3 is TGTGCCAGTTGTTATGGGACAGGTGCACAAGAGACCCAGTACTTC.

CDR3 sequence: CASSGRAGANTGELFF. As DNA, the CDR3 is TGTGCCAGCAGCGGCCGAGCGGGCGCGAACACCGGGGAGCTGTTTTTT. This chain uses TRBV9 with TRBJ2-2; possibly TRBD2 for D (6 bases). V lost 3 bases and J 0 bases, leaving 12 bases between the germline ends. This CDR3 region has 16 residues. The V gene's germline CDR1 is SGDLS and CDR2 YYNGEE. The whole variable domain, remainder taken from reference TRBV9 and TRBJ2-2, is DSGVTQTPKHLITATGQRVTLRCSPRSGDLSVYWYQQSLDQGLQFLIQYYNGEERAKGNILERFSAQQFPDLHSELNLSSLELGDSALYFCASSGRAGANTGELFFGEGSRLTVL.

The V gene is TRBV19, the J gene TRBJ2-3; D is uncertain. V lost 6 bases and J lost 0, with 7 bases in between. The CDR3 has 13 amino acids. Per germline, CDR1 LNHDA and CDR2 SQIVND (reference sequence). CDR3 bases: TGTGCCAGTAGCGTTTCTAGCACAGATACGCAGTATTTT. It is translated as CASSVSSTDTQYF. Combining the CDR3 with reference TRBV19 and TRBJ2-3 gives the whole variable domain DGGITQSPKYLFRKEGQNVTLSCEQNLNHDAMYWYRQDPGQGLRLIYYSQIVNDFQKGDIAEGYSVSREKKESFPLTVTSAQKNPTAFYLCASSVSSTDTQYFGPGTRLTVL.

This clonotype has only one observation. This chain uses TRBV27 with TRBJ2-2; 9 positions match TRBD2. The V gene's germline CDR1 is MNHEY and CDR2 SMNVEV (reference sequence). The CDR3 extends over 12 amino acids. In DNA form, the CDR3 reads TGTGCTAGCGGGAGCGGGACCGGGGAGCTGTTTTTT. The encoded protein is CASGSGTGELFF.

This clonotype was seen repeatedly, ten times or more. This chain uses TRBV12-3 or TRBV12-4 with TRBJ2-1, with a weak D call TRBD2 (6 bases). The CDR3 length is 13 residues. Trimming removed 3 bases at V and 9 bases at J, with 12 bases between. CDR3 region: CASSFVAGLEQFF. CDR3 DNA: TGTGCCAGCAGTTTCGTGGCGGGACTTGAGCAGTTCTTC.

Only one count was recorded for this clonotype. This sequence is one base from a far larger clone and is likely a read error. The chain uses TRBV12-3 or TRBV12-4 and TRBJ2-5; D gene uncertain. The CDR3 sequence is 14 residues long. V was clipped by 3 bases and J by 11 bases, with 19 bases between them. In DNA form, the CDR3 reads TGTGCCAGCAGTTTCTTCCTTCCTCGGAATGAGCAGTACTTC. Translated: CASSFFLPRNEQYF.

This CDR3 reads CASSFSSGGLERTEAFF. The CDR3 region has the DNA TGTGCCAGCAGTTTTTCTTCAGGAGGGCTTGAGCGCACCGAAGCTTTCTTT. The chain links TRBV12-3 or TRBV12-4 to TRBJ1-1; D remains unclear. Trimming cost V 3 bases and J 8 bases, with 25 bases left between them. This CDR3 has 17 residues.